These T cell receptor beta chains were read from a single sample in a study of T cells in Graves' hyperthyroidism and ophthalmopathy. TCRdb re-derived calls from the multiplex PCR reads in MiXCR, one entry per CDR3 protein. The sample lists hundreds of thousands of distinct CDR3 sequences; about 15% were seen once. The sample consisted of blood. The receptors shown here come from a woman in her thirties with Graves' hyperthyroidism. The CDR3 runs from the conserved cysteine through the conserved F or W. A D gene is named only where the DNA matches it firmly. Clone size, where shown, is once, few, many, or a class for clones that have expanded.

D gene | clone size | J gene | V gene | CDR3 protein | CDR3 DNA
. | many | TRBJ2-7 | TRBV20-1 | CSARDPTIGEQYF | TGCAGTGCTAGGGACCCAACGATCGGGGAGCAGTACTTC
. | many | TRBJ2-5 | TRBV20-1 | CSARDMGAWSQETQYF | TGCAGTGCTAGAGACATGGGGGCCTGGTCCCAAGAGACCCAGTACTTC
. | . | TRBJ2-1 | TRBV24-1 | CATSGQGIWPRVSEQFF | TGTGCCACCAGTGGCCAGGGGATCTGGCCGCGGGTCAGTGAGCAGTTCTTC
TRBD2 | few | TRBJ2-3 | TRBV3-1 | CASTDSGRTDTQYF | TGTGCCAGCACGGACAGCGGGAGGACAGATACGCAGTATTTT
. | few | TRBJ1-6 | TRBV5-1 | CASSDNAGRADSPLHF | TGCGCCAGCAGCGACAACGCGGGACGGGCGGATTCACCCCTCCACTTT
. | many | TRBJ2-3 | TRBV7-2 | CASSGTRDTQYF | TGTGCCAGCAGCGGGACCCGGGATACGCAGTATTTT
. | many | TRBJ2-1 | TRBV11-2 | CASSGAYAWEQFF | TGTGCCAGCAGCGGCGCCTATGCCTGGGAGCAGTTCTTC
. | many | TRBJ1-1 | TRBV6-1 | CASSSPLGVIEAFF | TGTGCCAGCAGTTCACCTTTGGGGGTGATTGAAGCTTTCTTT
TRBD1 | many | TRBJ2-1 | TRBV7-9 | CASSSRTGTDEQFF | TGTGCCAGCAGCTCGAGGACAGGTACGGATGAGCAGTTCTTC
. | few | TRBJ2-3 | TRBV7-9 | CASSPTVSGPDTQYF | TGTGCCAGCAGCCCTACGGTCTCGGGGCCAGATACGCAGTATTTT
TRBD1 | few | TRBJ1-2 | TRBV7-6 | CASSLYPSSDRGNGYTF | TGTGCCAGCAGCTTATATCCTTCCTCTGACAGGGGGAATGGCTACACCTTC
. | many | TRBJ2-4 | TRBV7-9 | CASSLASPRGDIQYF | TGTGCCAGCAGCTTAGCCTCCCCGAGGGGGGACATTCAGTACTTC
. | many | TRBJ1-5 | TRBV28 | CASSSPRGPNQPQHF | TGTGCCAGCAGTTCGCCTCGGGGTCCGAATCAGCCCCAGCATTTT
TRBD2 | many | TRBJ2-5 | TRBV6-2/TRBV6-3 | CASSIAGEQETQYF | TGTGCCAGCAGTATAGCGGGAGAGCAAGAGACCCAGTACTTC
TRBD1 | many | TRBJ2-7 | TRBV12-3/TRBV12-4 | CASRGQVTEQYF | TGTGCCAGCAGGGGACAGGTCACCGAGCAGTACTTC
TRBD1 | many | TRBJ2-7 | TRBV13 | CASRRGQGAFEQYF | TGTGCCAGCAGGCGGGGACAGGGGGCTTTCGAGCAGTACTTC
. | . | TRBJ2-1 | TRBV12-3/TRBV12-4 | CASSWEYEQFF | TGTGCCAGCAGCTGGGAGTATGAGCAGTTCTTC
. | few | TRBJ2-5 | TRBV9 | CASSVGFGKETQYF | TGTGCCAGCAGCGTAGGTTTCGGGAAAGAGACCCAGTACTTC
TRBD1 | . | TRBJ1-1 | TRBV7-3 | CASSLDGTGEKGGAFF | TGTGCCAGCAGCCTGGACGGGACAGGTGAAAAAGGGGGAGCTTTCTTT
. | many | TRBJ1-5 | TRBV6-1 | CASSESPGAVGNQPQHF | TGTGCCAGCAGTGAAAGTCCGGGGGCGGTAGGCAATCAGCCCCAGCATTTT
TRBD1 | . | TRBJ2-1 | TRBV5-8 | CASSLGQGADNEQFF | TGTGCCAGCAGCCTGGGACAGGGGGCCGACAATGAGCAGTTCTTC
TRBD2 | many | TRBJ2-3 | TRBV20-1 | CSASPRTSGSTDTQYF | TGCAGTGCTAGCCCGCGGACTAGCGGGAGCACAGATACGCAGTATTTT
. | few | TRBJ1-1 | TRBV18 | CASSPTRNTEAFF | TGTGCCAGCTCACCAACGAGAAACACTGAAGCTTTCTTT
. | many | TRBJ1-4 | TRBV6-1 | CASSYEGDNNEKLFF | TGTGCCAGCAGTTACGAGGGAGACAATAATGAAAAACTGTTTTTT
TRBD1 | few | TRBJ2-3 | TRBV2 | CASSGTGGVDTQYF | TGTGCCAGCAGTGGTACAGGGGGCGTGGATACGCAGTATTTT
TRBD2 | . | TRBJ2-1 | TRBV18 | CASSPGLAGNEQFF | TGTGCCAGCAGTCCGGGACTAGCGGGTAATGAGCAGTTCTTC
TRBD2 | . | TRBJ2-3 | TRBV7-2 | CASSGKGLAGGTSTDTQYF | TGTGCCAGCAGCGGGAAGGGACTAGCGGGAGGTACTAGCACAGATACGCAGTATTTT
. | . | TRBJ1-6 | TRBV19 | CASLSPLHF | TGTGCCAGTCTTTCACCCCTCCACTTT
. | once | TRBJ1-5 | TRBV2 | CASRPPGHSNQPQHF | TGTGCCAGCAGGCCTCCGGGACACAGCAATCAGCCCCAGCATTTT
. | many | TRBJ1-4 | TRBV6-5 | CASSYYRTGNEKLFF | TGTGCCAGCAGTTACTACCGGACCGGGAATGAAAAACTGTTTTTT
. | many | TRBJ2-5 | TRBV14 | CASSQEMPGPLETQYF | TGTGCCAGCAGCCAAGAAATGCCGGGGCCCTTAGAGACCCAGTACTTC
. | many | TRBJ2-7 | TRBV11-2 | CASSLGSAEYYEQYF | TGTGCCAGCAGCTTAGGGTCGGCAGAGTACTACGAGCAGTACTTC
. | . | TRBJ2-5 | TRBV5-8 | CASSKGPYQETQYF | TGTGCCAGCAGCAAGGGGCCGTACCAAGAGACCCAGTACTTC
TRBD2 | many | TRBJ2-1 | TRBV7-9 | CASSLATSGIPEQFF | TGTGCCAGCAGCTTAGCGACTAGCGGGATCCCTGAGCAGTTCTTC
TRBD1 | many | TRBJ2-1 | TRBV27 | CASSLNIRTGGYNEQFF | TGTGCCAGCAGTTTAAATATCCGGACAGGGGGATACAATGAGCAGTTCTTC
. | . | TRBJ1-2 | TRBV6-1 | CASSSGGSYGYTF | TGTGCCAGCAGTTCCGGCGGAAGCTATGGCTACACCTTC
TRBD1 | . | TRBJ2-5 | TRBV28 | CASSLRRGGRKETQYF | TGTGCCAGCAGTTTAAGAAGAGGGGGCCGAAAAGAGACCCAGTACTTC
. | . | TRBJ2-1 | TRBV28 | CASGKTDEQFF | TGTGCCAGCGGCAAGACAGATGAGCAGTTCTTC
. | many | TRBJ2-3 | TRBV6-1 | CASSYRSTSTDTQYF | TGTGCCAGCAGTTACAGATCAACTAGCACAGATACGCAGTATTTT
. | . | TRBJ1-2 | TRBV30 | CAWSVLGQTDLDGYTF | TGTGCCTGGAGTGTATTAGGACAGACCGACCTGGATGGCTACACCTTC
. | . | TRBJ2-1 | TRBV7-2 | CASSLARTNNEQFF | TGTGCCAGCAGCTTAGCCCGGACCAACAATGAGCAGTTCTTC
. | many | TRBJ1-1 | TRBV27 | CASSLAGITEAFF | TGTGCCAGCAGTTTAGCAGGGATCACTGAAGCTTTCTTT
. | . | TRBJ2-1 | TRBV14 | CASSQDFGEVGGNEQFF | TGTGCCAGCAGCCAAGATTTTGGGGAAGTTGGAGGGAATGAGCAGTTCTTC
TRBD1 | few | TRBJ1-1 | TRBV4-2 | CASGRRDSNTEAFF | TGTGCCAGCGGCAGAAGGGACAGTAACACTGAAGCTTTCTTT
. | . | TRBJ2-1 | TRBV6-1 | CASAGSSYNEQFF | TGTGCCAGCGCTGGGAGCTCCTACAATGAGCAGTTCTTC
. | . | TRBJ2-3 | TRBV4-1 | CASSQGVRLDVTDTQYF | TGCGCCAGCAGCCAAGGGGTCAGGTTAGACGTCACAGATACGCAGTATTTT
. | many | TRBJ2-1 | TRBV20-1 | CSARVAPNNEQFF | TGCAGTGCTAGAGTTGCCCCTAACAATGAGCAGTTCTTC
TRBD2 | few | TRBJ2-1 | TRBV14 | CASSYKRGQVQFF | TGTGCCAGCAGTTACAAGCGGGGGCAGGTGCAGTTCTTC
TRBD2 | . | TRBJ2-3 | TRBV5-5 | CASSLVASGRRADTQYF | TGTGCCAGCAGCTTGGTGGCTAGCGGGAGGCGTGCAGATACGCAGTATTTT